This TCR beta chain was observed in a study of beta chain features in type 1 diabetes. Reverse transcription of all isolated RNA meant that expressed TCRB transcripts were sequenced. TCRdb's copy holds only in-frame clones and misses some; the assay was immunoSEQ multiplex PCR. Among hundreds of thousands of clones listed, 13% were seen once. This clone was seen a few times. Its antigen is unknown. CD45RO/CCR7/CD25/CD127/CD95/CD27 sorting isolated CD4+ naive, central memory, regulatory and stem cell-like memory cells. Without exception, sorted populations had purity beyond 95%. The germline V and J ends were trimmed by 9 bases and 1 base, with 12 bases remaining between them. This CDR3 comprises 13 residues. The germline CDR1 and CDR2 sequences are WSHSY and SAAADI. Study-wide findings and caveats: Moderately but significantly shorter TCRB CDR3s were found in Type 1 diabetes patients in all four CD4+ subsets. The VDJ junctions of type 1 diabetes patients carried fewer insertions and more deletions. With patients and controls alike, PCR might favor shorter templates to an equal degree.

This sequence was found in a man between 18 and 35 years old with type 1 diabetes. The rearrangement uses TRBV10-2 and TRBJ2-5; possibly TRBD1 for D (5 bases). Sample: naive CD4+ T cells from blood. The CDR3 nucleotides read TGCGCCAGTGCGAGAGACAGCCAAGAGACCCAGTACTTC. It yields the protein CASARDSQETQYF.